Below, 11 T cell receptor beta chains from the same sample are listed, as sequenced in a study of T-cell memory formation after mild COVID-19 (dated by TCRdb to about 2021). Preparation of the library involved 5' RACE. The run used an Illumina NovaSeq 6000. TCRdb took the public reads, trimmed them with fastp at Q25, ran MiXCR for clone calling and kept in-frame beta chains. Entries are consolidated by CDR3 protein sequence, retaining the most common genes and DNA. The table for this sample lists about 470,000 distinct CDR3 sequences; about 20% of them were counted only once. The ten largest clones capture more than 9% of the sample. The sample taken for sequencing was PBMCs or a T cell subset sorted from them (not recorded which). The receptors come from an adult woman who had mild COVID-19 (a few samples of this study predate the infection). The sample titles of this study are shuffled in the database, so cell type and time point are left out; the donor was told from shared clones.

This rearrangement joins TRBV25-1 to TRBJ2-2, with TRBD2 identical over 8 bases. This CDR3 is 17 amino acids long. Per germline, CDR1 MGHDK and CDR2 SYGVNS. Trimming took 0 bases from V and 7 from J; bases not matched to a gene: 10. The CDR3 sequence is CASSEYRSGRFIGELFF. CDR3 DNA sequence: TGTGCCAGCAGTGAATATAGAAGCGGGAGATTTATCGGGGAGCTGTTTTTT.

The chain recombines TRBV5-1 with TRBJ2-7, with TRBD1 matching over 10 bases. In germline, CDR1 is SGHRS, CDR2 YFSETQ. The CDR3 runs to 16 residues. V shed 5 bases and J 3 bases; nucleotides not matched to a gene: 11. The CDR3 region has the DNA TGCGCCAGCAGATCCCTCCCCGGGACAGGGGACTACGAGCAGTACTTC. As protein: CASRSLPGTGDYEQYF.

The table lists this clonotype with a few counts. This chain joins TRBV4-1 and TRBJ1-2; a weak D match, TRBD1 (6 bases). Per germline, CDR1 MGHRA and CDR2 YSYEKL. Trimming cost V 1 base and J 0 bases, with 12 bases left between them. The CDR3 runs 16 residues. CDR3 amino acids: CASSQAEQGTNYGYTF. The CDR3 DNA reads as TGCGCCAGCAGCCAAGCTGAACAGGGAACTAACTATGGCTACACCTTC.

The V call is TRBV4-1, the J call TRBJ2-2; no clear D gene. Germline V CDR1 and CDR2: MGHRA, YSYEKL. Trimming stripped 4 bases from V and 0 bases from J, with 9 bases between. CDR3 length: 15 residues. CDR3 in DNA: TGCGCCAGCAGCCTGTCTGACGCGAACACCGGGGAGCTGTTTTTT. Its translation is CASSLSDANTGELFF.

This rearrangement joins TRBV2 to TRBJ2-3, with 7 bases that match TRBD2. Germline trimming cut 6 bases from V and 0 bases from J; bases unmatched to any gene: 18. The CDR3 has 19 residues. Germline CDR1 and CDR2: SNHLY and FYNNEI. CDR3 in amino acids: CASSGSSGPFNPSTDTQYF. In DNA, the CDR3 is TGTGCCAGCAGCGGTTCTAGCGGTCCCTTCAATCCTAGCACAGATACGCAGTATTTT.

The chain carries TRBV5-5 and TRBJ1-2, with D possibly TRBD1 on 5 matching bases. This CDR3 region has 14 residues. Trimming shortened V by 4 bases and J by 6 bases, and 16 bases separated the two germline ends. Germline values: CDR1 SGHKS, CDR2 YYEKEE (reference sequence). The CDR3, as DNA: TGTGCCAGCAGCCAGGAGTGGGGGAGCGATGGCTACACCTTC. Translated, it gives CASSQEWGSDGYTF.

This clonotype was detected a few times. For the CDR3, the DNA is TGTGCCACCAGCATCCGGGGGGCGCGGGGGGATGAGCAGTACTTC. Residues: CATSIRGARGDEQYF. The chain joins TRBV15 to TRBJ2-7; 8 nucleotides align to TRBD2. This CDR3 region has 15 residues. Looked up from germline, CDR1 is LNHNV and CDR2 is YYDKDF (reference sequence). After removal of 4 bases from V and 7 bases from J, the junction contained 12 bases not matched to a gene. The complete variable domain, with remaining parts taken from reference TRBV15 and TRBJ2-7, reads DAMVIQNPRYQVTQFGKPVTLSCSQTLNHNVMYWYQQKSSQAPKLLFHYYDKDFNNEADTPDNFQSRRPNTSFCFLDIRSPGLGDTAMYLCATSIRGARGDEQYFGPGTRLTVT.

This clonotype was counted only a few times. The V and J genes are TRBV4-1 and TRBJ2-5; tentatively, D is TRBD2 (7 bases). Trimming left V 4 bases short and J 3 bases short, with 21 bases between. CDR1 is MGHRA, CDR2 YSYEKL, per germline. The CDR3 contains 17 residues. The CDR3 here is CASSLHPGASGEETQYF. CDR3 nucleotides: TGCGCCAGCAGCCTTCACCCAGGGGCTAGCGGCGAAGAGACCCAGTACTTC.

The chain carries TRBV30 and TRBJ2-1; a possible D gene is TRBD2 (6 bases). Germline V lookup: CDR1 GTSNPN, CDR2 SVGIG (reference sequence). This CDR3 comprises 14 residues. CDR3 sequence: CAVAGLALHNEQFF. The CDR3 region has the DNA TGTGCGGTGGCGGGGCTAGCGCTCCACAATGAGCAGTTCTTC.

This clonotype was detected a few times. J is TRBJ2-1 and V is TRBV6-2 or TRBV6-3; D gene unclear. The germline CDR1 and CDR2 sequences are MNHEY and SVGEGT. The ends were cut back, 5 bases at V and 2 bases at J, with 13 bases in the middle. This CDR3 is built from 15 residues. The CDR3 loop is CASSLPGPAYNEQFF. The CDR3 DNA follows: TGTGCCAGCAGTCTTCCGGGCCCTGCCTACAATGAGCAGTTCTTC.

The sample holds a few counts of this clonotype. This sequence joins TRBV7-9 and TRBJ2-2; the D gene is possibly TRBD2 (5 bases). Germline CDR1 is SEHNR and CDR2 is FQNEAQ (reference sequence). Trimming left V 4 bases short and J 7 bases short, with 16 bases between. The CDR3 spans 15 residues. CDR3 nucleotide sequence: TGTGCCAGCAGCTCGGCCTCAAATGCGGGCGGGGAGCTGTTTTTT. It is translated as CASSSASNAGGELFF.